These T cell receptor beta chains were read from a single sample in a study of blood T cell repertoires in COVID-19. Sequenced by immunoSEQ multiplex PCR; TCRdb stores in-frame clones only, minus some. The data contain roughly 220,000 clones, about 85% of them singletons. The sequenced sample consisted of PBMCs or T cells enriched from blood (not recorded which). All receptors come from a woman in her twenties or thirties who had recovered from COVID-19. Each CDR3 is given without its conserved first and last residue. Each record gives: V gene, CDR3 protein.

>TRBV4-2
ASSQDVASGASTTDTQY
>TRBV11-2
ASSPRQGLNTEAF
>TRBV19
ASSPGQGAYGYT
>TRBV3-1/TRBV3-2
ASGRTGNTEAF
>TRBV24-1
ATSDSARDREVWGTIY
>TRBV4-3
ASSQEGEGANEKLF
>TRBV6-5
ASTVDRGGTEAF
>TRBV7-8
ASSYRRGGGYT
>TRBV7-2
ASTPTGYSNQPQH
>TRBV27
ASSLGTGLNQPQH
>TRBV3-1/TRBV3-2
ASSQDQAATDTQY
>TRBV6-2/TRBV6-3
ASSPGHNNQPQH
>TRBV7-9
ASSLISAGGADTQY
>TRBV12-3/TRBV12-4
ASIGGYTEAF
>TRBV9
ASSVLDLGEQY
>TRBV19
ASSLEGSPLH
>TRBV3-1/TRBV3-2
ASSLSTEGDRTDTQY
>TRBV5-8
ASSRGTSGTQETQY
>TRBV29-1
SVLLTSYNEQF
>TRBV21-1
ASLGHSSYNEQF
>TRBV5-1
ASSLAGGQETQY
>TRBV3-1/TRBV3-2
ASSQGVGGAIGFNEQF
>TRBV5-5
ASTPGQGVGTEAF